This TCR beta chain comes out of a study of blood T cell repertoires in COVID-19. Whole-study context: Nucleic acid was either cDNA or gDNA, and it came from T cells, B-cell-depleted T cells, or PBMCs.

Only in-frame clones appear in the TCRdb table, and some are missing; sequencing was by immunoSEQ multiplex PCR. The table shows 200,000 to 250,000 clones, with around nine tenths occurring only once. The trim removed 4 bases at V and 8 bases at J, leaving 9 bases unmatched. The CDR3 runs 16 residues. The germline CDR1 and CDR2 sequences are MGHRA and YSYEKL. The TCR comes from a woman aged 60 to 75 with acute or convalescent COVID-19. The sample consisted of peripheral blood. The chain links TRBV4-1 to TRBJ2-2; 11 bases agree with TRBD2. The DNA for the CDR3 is TGCGCCAGCAGCCCTCTAGCGGGAGGCCTCGGGGGGGAGCTGTTTTTT. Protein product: CASSPLAGGLGGELFF.